The source of this T cell receptor (beta chain) is a study of siplizumab effects on memory and regulatory T cells. The V end was cut by 4 bases, the J end by 0 bases, with 11 bases between. There are 14 residues in the CDR3. CDR1 SGHNT and CDR2 YYREEE come from the germline V gene (reference sequence). Study observations and caveats: Researchers could not give a naive or memory phenotype to roughly 80-95% of proliferating CD4+ or CD8+ clones. Controls showed an average of around 27% Treg-derived mappable alloreactive CD4+ clones, while siplizumab showed about 69%. For siplizumab cultures, the suppressive function of their proliferating Tregs was not confirmed.

This clone is a singleton in its sample. What it recognizes is unknown. For every sample, about 10^5 TCR templates were assayed. Libraries were prepared by immunoSEQ multiplex PCR; TCRdb keeps only in-frame clonotypes and omits some of them. The sample shows around 83,000 clones, 85% to 90% of them seen only once. The specimen sequenced was CD4+ T cells sorted from blood. The clonotype originates from a human donor in good health. This sequence joins TRBV5-4 and TRBJ2-7; no clear D. CDR3 region: CASSPRAASYEQYF. CDR3 in DNA: TGTGCCAGCAGCCCACGGGCCGCCTCCTACGAGCAGTACTTC.